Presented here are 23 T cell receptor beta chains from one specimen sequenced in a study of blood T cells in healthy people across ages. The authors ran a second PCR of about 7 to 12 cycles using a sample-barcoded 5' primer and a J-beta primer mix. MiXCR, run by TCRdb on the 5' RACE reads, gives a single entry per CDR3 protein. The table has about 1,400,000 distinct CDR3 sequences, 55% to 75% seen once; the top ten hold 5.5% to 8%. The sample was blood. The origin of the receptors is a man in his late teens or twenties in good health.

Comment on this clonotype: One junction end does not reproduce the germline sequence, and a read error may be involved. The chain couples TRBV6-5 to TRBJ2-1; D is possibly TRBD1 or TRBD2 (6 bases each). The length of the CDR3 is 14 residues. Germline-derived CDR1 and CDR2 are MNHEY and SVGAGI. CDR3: CASKVGGIYNEQFF. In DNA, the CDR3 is TGCGCCAGCAAAGTCGGGGGCATCTACAATGAGCAGTTCTTC.

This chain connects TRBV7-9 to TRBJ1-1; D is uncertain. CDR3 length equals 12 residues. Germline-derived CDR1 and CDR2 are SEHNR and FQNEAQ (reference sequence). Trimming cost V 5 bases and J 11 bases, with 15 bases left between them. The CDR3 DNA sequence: TGTGCCAGCAGCCAGATGGGGAGAGTGGCTTTCTTT. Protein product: CASSQMGRVAFF. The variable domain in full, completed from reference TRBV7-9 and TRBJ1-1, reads DTGVSQNPRHKITKRGQNVTFRCDPISEHNRLYWYRQTLGQGPEFLTYFQNEAQLEKSRLLSDRFSAERPKGSFSTLEIQRTEQGDSAMYLCASSQMGRVAFFGQGTRLTVV.

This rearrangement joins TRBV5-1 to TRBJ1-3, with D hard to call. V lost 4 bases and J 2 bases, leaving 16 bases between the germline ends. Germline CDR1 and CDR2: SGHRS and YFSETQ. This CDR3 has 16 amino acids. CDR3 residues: CASSVISTTTGNTIYF. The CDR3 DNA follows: TGCGCCAGCAGCGTTATATCGACTACTACTGGAAACACCATATATTTT.

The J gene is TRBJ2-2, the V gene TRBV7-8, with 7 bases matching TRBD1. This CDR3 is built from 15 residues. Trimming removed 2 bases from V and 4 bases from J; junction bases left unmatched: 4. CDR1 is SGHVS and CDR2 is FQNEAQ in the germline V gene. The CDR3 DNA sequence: TGTGCCAGCAGCTTACTTCAGGGGGTCACCGGGGAGCTGTTTTTT. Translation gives CASSLLQGVTGELFF.

The CDR3 DNA is TGTGCCAGCAGCCGTACTAGCAATAATGAGCAGTTCTTC. Translation: CASSRTSNNEQFF. J is TRBJ2-1 and V is TRBV11-3; possibly TRBD2 for D (6 bases). Trimming removed 5 bases at V and 7 bases at J, with 12 bases between. CDR1 is SGHNT, CDR2 YENEEA, per germline. The CDR3 contains 13 residues. The full variable domain, in which reference TRBV11-3 and TRBJ2-1 provide the parts outside the CDR3, is EAGVVQSPRYKIIEKKQPVAFWCNPISGHNTLYWYLQNLGQGPELLIRYENEEAVDDSQLPKDRFSAERLKGVDSTLKIQPAELGDSAVYLCASSRTSNNEQFFGPGTRLTVL.

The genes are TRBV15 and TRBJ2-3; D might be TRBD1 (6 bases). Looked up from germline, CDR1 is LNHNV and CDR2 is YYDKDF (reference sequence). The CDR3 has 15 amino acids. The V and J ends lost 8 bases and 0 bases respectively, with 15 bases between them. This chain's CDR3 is CATLNRDSSTDTQYF. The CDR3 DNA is TGTGCCACCCTTAACAGGGATTCTAGCACAGATACGCAGTATTTT.

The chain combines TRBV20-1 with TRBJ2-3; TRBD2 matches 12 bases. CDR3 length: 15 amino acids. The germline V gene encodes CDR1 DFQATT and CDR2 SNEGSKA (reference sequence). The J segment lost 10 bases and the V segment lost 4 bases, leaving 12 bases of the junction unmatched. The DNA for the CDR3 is TGCAGTGCTAAGACTAGCGGGAGTACGCTCGCGTCGCAGTATTTT. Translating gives CSAKTSGSTLASQYF.

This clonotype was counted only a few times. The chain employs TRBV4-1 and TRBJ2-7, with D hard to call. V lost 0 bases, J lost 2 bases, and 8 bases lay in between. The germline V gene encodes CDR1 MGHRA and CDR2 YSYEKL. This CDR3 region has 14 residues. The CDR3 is CASSQERPPYEQYF. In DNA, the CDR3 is TGCGCCAGCAGCCAAGAGAGACCACCCTACGAGCAGTACTTC.

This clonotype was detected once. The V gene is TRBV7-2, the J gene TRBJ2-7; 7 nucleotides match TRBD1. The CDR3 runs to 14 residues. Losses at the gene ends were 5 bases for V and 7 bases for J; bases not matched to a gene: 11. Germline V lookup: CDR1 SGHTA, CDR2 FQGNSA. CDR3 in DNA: TGTGCCAGCAGCGCCTTACAGGGGTTGGGTGAGCAGTACTTC. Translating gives CASSALQGLGEQYF.

Here the CDR3 reads CSVEAGMRYNEQFF. The CDR3, as DNA: TGCAGCGTTGAGGCCGGGATGCGGTACAATGAGCAGTTCTTC. The J gene is TRBJ2-1, the V gene TRBV29-1, with a possible D match to TRBD2 (5 bases). V was trimmed by 3 bases and J by 4 bases, leaving 13 bases between them. CDR1 SQVTM and CDR2 ANQGSEA come from the germline V gene. The CDR3 length is 14 residues.

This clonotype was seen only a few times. CDR3 region: CASSHRGIIEAFF. The CDR3 coding sequence is TGCGCCAGCAGCCACCGGGGAATCATTGAAGCTTTCTTT. The rearrangement links TRBV4-1 to TRBJ1-1; D is unclear. Trimming left V 3 bases short and J 7 bases short, with 12 bases between. Per the germline V gene, CDR1 is MGHRA and CDR2 is YSYEKL. This CDR3 has 13 amino acids.

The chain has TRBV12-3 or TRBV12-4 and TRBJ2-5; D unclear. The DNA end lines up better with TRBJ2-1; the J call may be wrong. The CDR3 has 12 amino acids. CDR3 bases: TGTGCCAGCAAACACCCGCAAGAGACCCAGTTCTTC. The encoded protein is CASKHPQETQFF.

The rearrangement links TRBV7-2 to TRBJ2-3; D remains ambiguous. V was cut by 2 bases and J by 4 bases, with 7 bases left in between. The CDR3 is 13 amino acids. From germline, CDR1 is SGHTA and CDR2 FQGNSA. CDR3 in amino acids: CASSLQEADTQYF. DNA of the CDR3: TGTGCCAGCAGCTTACAAGAGGCAGATACGCAGTATTTT.

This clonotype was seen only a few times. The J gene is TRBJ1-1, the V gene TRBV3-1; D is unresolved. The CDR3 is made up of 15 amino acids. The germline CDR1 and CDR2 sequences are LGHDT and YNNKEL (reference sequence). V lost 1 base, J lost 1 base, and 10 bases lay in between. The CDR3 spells CASSQASRENTEAFF. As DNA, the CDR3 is TGTGCCAGCAGCCAAGCGTCCCGGGAGAACACTGAAGCTTTCTTT.

In DNA, the CDR3 is TGTGCCAGCAGTTTGCCCGCGGCGGGGGTAGTCAATGAGCAGTTCTTC. As protein: CASSLPAAGVVNEQFF. The chain uses TRBV28 and TRBJ2-1; 7 nucleotides align to TRBD2. The V and J ends lost 3 bases and 6 bases, in that order; junction bases with no gene match: 11. The CDR3 totals 16 residues. CDR1 and CDR2 (germline): MDHEN, SYDVKM.

CDR3 in amino acids: CASRDPAGGIYNEQFF. In nucleotides, the CDR3 is TGTGCCAGCAGAGACCCAGCGGGGGGTATATACAATGAGCAGTTCTTC. V is TRBV6-2 or TRBV6-3 and J is TRBJ2-1, with TRBD2 identical over 9 bases. The germline CDR1 and CDR2 sequences are MNHEY and SVGEGT. The V segment lost 6 bases and the J segment 4 bases; nucleotides outside the gene matches: 10. This CDR3 contains 16 residues.

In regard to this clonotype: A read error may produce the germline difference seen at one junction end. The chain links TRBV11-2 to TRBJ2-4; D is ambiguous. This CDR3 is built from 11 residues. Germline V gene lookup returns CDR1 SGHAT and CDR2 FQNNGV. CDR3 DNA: TGTGTCAGCAGCTACATTGGCCAGCAGTACTTC. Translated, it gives CVSSYIGQQYF.

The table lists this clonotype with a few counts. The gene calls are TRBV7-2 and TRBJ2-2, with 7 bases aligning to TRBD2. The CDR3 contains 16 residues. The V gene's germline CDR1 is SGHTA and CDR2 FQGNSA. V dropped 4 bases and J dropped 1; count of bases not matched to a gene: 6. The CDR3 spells CASSSRERGNTGELFF. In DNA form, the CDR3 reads TGTGCCAGCAGCTCTCGGGAGCGGGGGAACACCGGGGAGCTGTTTTTT.

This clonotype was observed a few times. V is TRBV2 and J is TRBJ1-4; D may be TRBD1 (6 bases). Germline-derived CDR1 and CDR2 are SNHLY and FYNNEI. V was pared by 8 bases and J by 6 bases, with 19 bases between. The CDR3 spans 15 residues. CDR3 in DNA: TGTGCCAGCCGATTAGTCAGGGGTTCGGATGAAAAACTGTTTTTT. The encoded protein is CASRLVRGSDEKLFF.

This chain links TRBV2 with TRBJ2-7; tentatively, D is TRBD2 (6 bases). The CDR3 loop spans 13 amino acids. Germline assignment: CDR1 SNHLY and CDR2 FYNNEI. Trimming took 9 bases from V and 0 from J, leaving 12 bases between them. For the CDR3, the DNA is TGTGCCAGAAGCCGGGAGTACTCCTACGAGCAGTACTTC. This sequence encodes CARSREYSYEQYF.

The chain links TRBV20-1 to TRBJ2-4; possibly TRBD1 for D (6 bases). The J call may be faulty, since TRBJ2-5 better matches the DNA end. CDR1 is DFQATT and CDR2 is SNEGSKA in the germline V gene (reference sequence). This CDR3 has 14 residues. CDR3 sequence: CSAGDGGVGETQYF. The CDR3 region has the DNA TGCAGTGCTGGGGATGGGGGCGTCGGCGAGACCCAGTACTTC.

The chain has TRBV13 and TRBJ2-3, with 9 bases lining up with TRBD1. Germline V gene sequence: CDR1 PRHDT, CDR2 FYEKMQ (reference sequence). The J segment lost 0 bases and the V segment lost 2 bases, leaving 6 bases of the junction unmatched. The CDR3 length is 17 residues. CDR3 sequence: CASSLQGQGWSTDTQYF. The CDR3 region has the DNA TGTGCCAGCAGCTTACAAGGACAGGGGTGGAGCACAGATACGCAGTATTTT.

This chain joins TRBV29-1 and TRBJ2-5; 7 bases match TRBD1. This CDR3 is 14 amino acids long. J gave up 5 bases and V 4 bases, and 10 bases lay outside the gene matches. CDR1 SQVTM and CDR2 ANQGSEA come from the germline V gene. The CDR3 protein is CSVVWEDREETQYF. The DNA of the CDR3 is TGCAGCGTTGTTTGGGAAGACAGGGAGGAGACCCAGTACTTC.